Following are 31 T cell receptor beta chains from one sample sequenced in a study of beta chain features in type 1 diabetes. Antigens for these TCRs are unknown. Whole-study results and caveats: Moderately but significantly shorter TCRB CDR3s were found in Type 1 diabetes patients in all four CD4+ subsets.

As every portion of the isolated RNA was reverse transcribed, the sequencing read expressed TCRB transcripts. Produced via immunoSEQ multiplex PCR; TCRdb's table is partial and in-frame only. The sample gives hundreds of thousands of clones, around 15% of which show up once; just under 0.04% is in the top ten. Sequencing was performed on naive CD4+ T cells from blood. All receptors come from a young man with type 1 diabetes.

This clone was picked up a small number of times. The chain carries TRBV6-5 and TRBJ1-2; D is uncertain. Deletions cut 0 bases from V and 7 bases from J, with 15 bases between. This CDR3 contains 15 residues. Germline CDR1 is MNHEY and CDR2 is SVGAGI. CDR3 sequence reads: CASSYSNTLEGGYTF. The CDR3 nucleotides read TGTGCCAGCAGTTACTCGAATACTTTAGAGGGTGGCTACACCTTC.

This clone was recorded a few times. The J gene is TRBJ2-5, the V gene TRBV7-9, with TRBD1 matching over 7 bases. CDR1 SEHNR and CDR2 FQNEAQ come from the germline V gene (reference sequence). V trimming: 5 bases; J trimming: 4 bases; junction bases outside the gene matches: 7. CDR3 size: 14 residues. The CDR3 DNA sequence: TGTGCCAGCAGCCCTCCAGGGGGTGGAGAGACCCAGTACTTC. It yields the protein CASSPPGGGETQYF.

This clone was detected a few times. The V and J genes are TRBV7-9 and TRBJ2-7; D is undetermined. Trimming cost V 3 bases and J 6 bases, with 15 bases left between them. From germline, CDR1 is SEHNR and CDR2 FQNEAQ (reference sequence). The CDR3 covers 14 residues. The CDR3 protein is CASSLRPEKGEQYF. In nucleotides, the CDR3 is TGTGCCAGCAGCTTGCGCCCCGAGAAGGGCGAGCAGTACTTC.

The chain joins TRBV7-2 to TRBJ2-3; the D gene is possibly TRBD1 (5 bases). This CDR3 contains 13 residues. From germline, CDR1 is SGHTA and CDR2 FQGNSA. The V and J ends lost 5 bases and 2 bases respectively, with 8 bases between them. The CDR3 sequence: CASSETVTDTQYF. The CDR3 DNA reads TGTGCCAGCAGCGAGACAGTCACAGATACGCAGTATTTT.

V and J are TRBV5-4 and TRBJ2-7; 10 nucleotides line up with TRBD1. Germline trimming cut 4 bases from V and 2 bases from J; bases unmatched to any gene: 6. CDR1 SGHNT and CDR2 YYREEE come from the germline V gene (reference sequence). The CDR3 totals 15 residues. The CDR3 is CASSPPGQGTYEQYF. In nucleotides, the CDR3 is TGTGCCAGCAGCCCCCCGGGACAGGGGACCTACGAGCAGTACTTC.

The V and J genes are TRBV28 and TRBJ2-7; tentative D call: TRBD1 (6 bases). The CDR3 has 18 amino acids. Looked up from germline, CDR1 is MDHEN and CDR2 is SYDVKM. Trimming removed 6 bases from V and 0 bases from J, with 24 bases in between. Written as DNA, the CDR3 is TGTGCCAGCAGCCCCCATGGGGCAGGGACATCCCTCTCCTACGAGCAGTACTTC. Amino acids: CASSPHGAGTSLSYEQYF.

This clone was seen only a few times. The genes are TRBV5-1 and TRBJ2-5, with D unclear. The CDR3 runs 11 residues. Germline CDR1 is SGHRS and CDR2 is YFSETQ. The V and J ends lost 6 bases and 3 bases respectively, with 6 bases between them. The CDR3 reads CASNSEETQYF. CDR3 coding DNA: TGCGCCAGCAACTCCGAAGAGACCCAGTACTTC.

This chain uses TRBV6-5 with TRBJ2-7; D remains unclear. CDR1 MNHEY and CDR2 SVGAGI come from the germline V gene. Trimming removed 4 bases from V and 6 bases from J, with 7 bases in between. The CDR3 consists of 11 residues. The CDR3 DNA sequence: TGTGCCAGCAGTTCGTCCACCGAGCAGTACTTC. Translated: CASSSSTEQYF.

In this sample, this clone turned up a few times. The CDR3 reads CASSQVVGADTGEQYF. DNA for the CDR3: TGTGCCAGCAGCCAAGTGGTAGGGGCCGATACAGGGGAGCAGTACTTC. The chain joins TRBV4-2 to TRBJ2-7; D perhaps matches TRBD1 (6 bases). The CDR3 contains 16 residues. CDR1 and CDR2 (germline): LGHNA, YNFKEQ. V shed 1 base and J shed 7 bases, with 20 bases lying between them.

The chain links TRBV14 to TRBJ1-2, with D possibly TRBD1 on 5 matching bases. The CDR3 length is 14 residues. V lost 1 base and J lost 3, with 9 bases in between. Germline CDR1 reads SGHDN; CDR2 reads FVKESK. CDR3 loop: CASSQVGTDYGYTF. Here the CDR3 DNA reads TGTGCCAGCAGCCAAGTCGGGACGGACTATGGCTACACCTTC.

This clone showed up just a few times. The rearrangement uses TRBV30 and TRBJ2-5; the match to TRBD2 covers 7 bases. The trim removed 4 bases at V and 5 bases at J, leaving 4 bases unmatched. Germline CDR1 and CDR2: GTSNPN and SVGIG (reference sequence). The CDR3 runs to 12 residues. In nucleotides, the CDR3 is TGTGCCTGGAAGAAAGCGGGGGAGACCCAGTACTTC. Its protein is CAWKKAGETQYF. Together with reference TRBV30 and TRBJ2-5, the CDR3 gives the full variable domain: SQTIHQWPATLVQPVGSPLSLECTVEGTSNPNLYWYRQAAGRGLQLLFYSVGIGQISSEVPQNLSASRPQDRQFILSSKKLLLSDSGFYLCAWKKAGETQYFGPGTRLLVL.

Regarding this clone: This sample includes further DNA sequences coding for the same CDR3. The rearrangement links TRBV30 to TRBJ2-1; 9 bases line up with TRBD1. The CDR3 runs to 13 residues. The V gene end was trimmed by 7 bases and the J gene end by 3 bases; junction bases not matched to a gene: 4. Germline CDR1 GTSNPN, CDR2 SVGIG (reference sequence). CDR3 amino acids: CASGGQGYNEQFF. Written as DNA, the CDR3 is TGTGCCTCGGGGGGACAGGGCTACAATGAGCAGTTCTTC.

V and J are TRBV27 and TRBJ2-3; D gene ambiguous. Per germline, CDR1 MNHEY and CDR2 SMNVEV (reference sequence). V lost 0 bases and J 2 bases, leaving 6 bases between the germline ends. The CDR3 consists of 14 residues. CDR3 amino acids: CASSLSVFTDTQYF. The CDR3, as DNA: TGTGCCAGCAGTTTATCAGTTTTCACAGATACGCAGTATTTT.

The chain uses TRBV11-2 and TRBJ2-4; weak D call: TRBD1 (6 bases). The CDR3 sequence is 14 residues long. Deletions cut 5 bases from V and 3 bases from J, with 11 bases between. CDR1 is SGHAT, CDR2 FQNNGV, per germline. This CDR3 is CASSADRNKNIQYF. Written as DNA, the CDR3 is TGTGCCAGCAGCGCGGACAGAAACAAAAACATTCAGTACTTC.

The sample holds a few counts of this clone. The chain employs TRBV18 and TRBJ1-6; maybe TRBD1 (6 bases). V was trimmed by 3 bases and J by 13 bases, leaving 13 bases between them. The CDR3 length is 13 residues. Germline loops: CDR1 KGHSH, CDR2 LQKENI. Written as DNA, the CDR3 is TGTGCCAGCTCACCCTCACAGGGATCCCCCCTCCACTTT. Its translation is CASSPSQGSPLHF.

The CDR3 reads CASSLGTGFQPQHF. In DNA form, the CDR3 reads TGCGCCAGCAGCTTAGGGACAGGGTTTCAGCCCCAGCATTTT. The V and J genes are TRBV5-1 and TRBJ1-5, with 9 bases lining up with TRBD1. This CDR3 spans 14 amino acids. From germline, CDR1 is SGHRS and CDR2 YFSETQ. With 2 bases clipped from V and 6 bases from J, the junction kept 3 bases outside the gene matches.

The V call is TRBV10-2, the J call TRBJ1-1; D gene uncertain. With 7 bases removed from V and 4 bases from J, the gap between germline ends came to 13 bases. The CDR3 sequence is 13 residues long. Germline CDR1 WSHSY, CDR2 SAAADI. The CDR3 loop is CASTVQAGTEAFF. The DNA for the CDR3 is TGCGCCAGCACAGTCCAGGCGGGCACTGAAGCTTTCTTT.

V and J are TRBV7-3 and TRBJ2-7; 9 nucleotides align to TRBD1. The ends lost 5 bases at V and 6 bases at J; junction bases unmatched: 11. This CDR3 comprises 15 residues. Germline V gene lookup returns CDR1 SGHTA and CDR2 FQGTGA. The CDR3 DNA reads TGTGCCAGCAGCCGTAAGGGGGACAGGGCATTCGAGCAGTACTTC. Its translation is CASSRKGDRAFEQYF. The full variable domain, completed using reference TRBV7-3 and TRBJ2-7, is GAGVSQTPSNKVTEKGKYVELRCDPISGHTALYWYRQSLGQGPEFLIYFQGTGAADDSGLPNDRFFAVRPEGSVSTLKIQRTERGDSAVYLCASSRKGDRAFEQYFGPGTRLTVT.

In its sample, this clone was seen a few times. This chain uses TRBV27 with TRBJ1-1; TRBD1 matches 7 bases. This CDR3 is built from 15 residues. Germline lookup yields CDR1 MNHEY and CDR2 SMNVEV (reference sequence). J lost 0 bases, V lost 4 bases, and 5 bases had no gene match. The CDR3 region has the DNA TGTGCCAGCAGTTCCTACAGGGGCGTGAACACTGAAGCTTTCTTT. Its translation: CASSSYRGVNTEAFF.

The genes are TRBV27 and TRBJ2-1; a possible D gene is TRBD2 (5 bases). Germline loops: CDR1 MNHEY, CDR2 SMNVEV (reference sequence). The V end was cut by 6 bases, the J end by 2 bases, with 14 bases between. The CDR3 is made up of 15 amino acids. The chain's CDR3 is CASSSGPGTYNEQFF. As DNA, the CDR3 is TGTGCCAGCAGCAGCGGACCTGGGACCTACAATGAGCAGTTCTTC.

This chain links TRBV7-2 with TRBJ1-2, with D possibly matching TRBD1 (5 bases). The germline CDR1 and CDR2 sequences are SGHTA and FQGNSA. This CDR3 contains 15 residues. Between the trimmed V and J ends, which lost 3 bases and 9 bases, there was a span of 20 bases. The DNA for the CDR3 is TGTGCCAGCAGCTTGGGGCAGGGAGGGCTTCACCGCTACACCTTC. It encodes CASSLGQGGLHRYTF.

This rearrangement joins TRBV7-9 to TRBJ2-3; D not resolved. V gave up 3 bases and J gave up 0 bases, with 4 bases separating them. The CDR3 covers 13 residues. Germline loops: CDR1 SEHNR, CDR2 FQNEAQ (reference sequence). CDR3 amino acids: CASSFDSTDTQYF. In DNA form, the CDR3 reads TGTGCCAGCAGCTTCGATAGCACAGATACGCAGTATTTT.

The V and J genes are TRBV30 and TRBJ2-2, with D unclear. Trimming took off 5 bases at V and 7 bases at J, with 11 bases between the two ends. CDR1 is GTSNPN, CDR2 SVGIG, per germline (reference sequence). The CDR3 totals 12 residues. CDR3 sequence reads: CAWGPLYGELFF. CDR3 nucleotides: TGTGCCTGGGGTCCGTTGTACGGGGAGCTGTTTTTT.

In regard to this clone: This sequence may be a read error, since a much larger clone differs from it by one base. V gene TRBV5-6 combines with J gene TRBJ2-7, with D uncertain. Near its end, the DNA agrees better with TRBJ2-1, so the J call may be wrong. The length of the CDR3 is 11 residues. Germline V lookup: CDR1 SGHDT, CDR2 YYEEEE. CDR3 bases: TGTGCCAGCAGCTTAAACAATGAGCAGTTCTTC. Protein product: CASSLNNEQFF.

V is TRBV5-6 and J is TRBJ2-7; the D gene is possibly TRBD1 (5 bases). The CDR3 is made up of 11 amino acids. V was shortened by 3 bases and J by 9 bases, with 10 bases between the two germline ends. The germline gives CDR1 SGHDT, CDR2 YYEEEE. Written as DNA, the CDR3 is TGTGCCAGCAGCTCAGGGAATGGGCAGTACTTC. It specifies CASSSGNGQYF.

The chain combines TRBV5-1 with TRBJ2-2; 7 bases fit TRBD1. The CDR3 runs to 15 residues. Germline CDR1 SGHRS, CDR2 YFSETQ. V was clipped by 7 bases and J by 0 bases; unmatched bases: 6. CDR3 in DNA: TGCGCCAGCGGTTTTGGGACAGCGAACACCGGGGAGCTGTTTTTT. It translates to CASGFGTANTGELFF.

This chain uses TRBV5-1 with TRBJ2-2; D unclear. The CDR3 has 15 amino acids. In germline, CDR1 is SGHRS, CDR2 YFSETQ. Trimming cost V 1 base and J 6 bases, with 13 bases left between them. The CDR3 here is CASSLKGPPSGELFF. The CDR3 DNA reads TGCGCCAGCAGCTTGAAGGGCCCCCCATCCGGGGAGCTGTTTTTT. The full variable domain, rest sourced from reference TRBV5-1 and TRBJ2-2, is KAGVTQTPRYLIKTRGQQVTLSCSPISGHRSVSWYQQTPGQGLQFLFEYFSETQRNKGNFPGRFSGRQFSNSRSEMNVSTLELGDSALYLCASSLKGPPSGELFFGEGSRLTVL.

The DNA for the CDR3 is TGTGCCATCAGTGACAAACTGACAAACATTAATGAAGCTTTCTTT. Protein: CAISDKLTNINEAFF. V and J are TRBV10-3 and TRBJ1-1; D is undetermined. V lost 3 bases and J lost 7, with 18 bases in between. The V gene's germline CDR1 is ENHRY and CDR2 SYGVKD. CDR3 length: 15 residues.

This clone turned up a few times. The rearrangement joins TRBV20-1 to TRBJ2-7, with unresolved D. This CDR3 has 11 amino acids. The germline gives CDR1 DFQATT, CDR2 SNEGSKA (reference sequence). Deletions cut 6 bases from V and 3 bases from J, with 9 bases between. CDR3 amino acids: CSAPDRYEQYF. CDR3 coding DNA: TGCAGTGCCCCGGACCGCTACGAGCAGTACTTC.

This clone was observed a handful of times. The CDR3 region is CAWTRSTGIPSDQPQHF. The CDR3 coding sequence is TGTGCCTGGACTCGCTCTACAGGGATACCATCAGATCAGCCCCAGCATTTT. The chain is built from TRBV30 and TRBJ1-5, with a tentative D call TRBD1 (6 bases). This CDR3 comprises 17 residues. The ends were cut back, 4 bases at V and 5 bases at J, with 24 bases in the middle. The germline V gene encodes CDR1 GTSNPN and CDR2 SVGIG (reference sequence).

The chain combines TRBV2 with TRBJ2-1; no clear D. V lost 3 bases and J 9 bases, leaving 9 bases between the germline ends. The germline CDR1 and CDR2 sequences are SNHLY and FYNNEI. CDR3 size: 12 residues. The CDR3 coding sequence is TGTGCCAGCAGTGAGGACGTTCGTGAGCAGTTCTTC. This encodes CASSEDVREQFF.